What follows describes a single T cell receptor (beta chain). What it binds is unknown. Indicated time point: week 11, during vaccination. Each dose of the vaccine consisted of 300 ug of mutant IDH1 20-mer peptide, with topical imiquimod. Method: immunoSEQ multiplex PCR; TCRdb's copy keeps in-frame clones and lacks some. Here the sample spans 110,000 or so clones, approximately 87% being singletons. This CDR3 is 14 amino acids long. CDR1 is LNHNV and CDR2 is YYDKDF in the germline V gene (reference sequence). Trimming shortened V by 0 bases and J by 4 bases, and 9 bases separated the two germline ends. This entry belongs to a study of a mutant IDH1 vaccine in newly diagnosed glioma. Study summary: Radiotherapy alone preceded vaccination by 4-6 weeks; alternatively, vaccination started with temozolomide cycles.

The sample here was PBMCs, taken from a glioma patient whose treatment included an IDH1 peptide vaccine. The TCR sequence derives from a woman in her forties or fifties with glioma. The V gene is TRBV15, the J gene TRBJ1-2; D gene uncertain. As DNA, the CDR3 is TGTGCCACCAGCAGAGAGGCAGGCCCCTATGGCTACACCTTC. This translates into CATSREAGPYGYTF.